The present entry profiles one T cell receptor beta chain with its context. The antigen remains unidentified. These data are taken from a study of T cell responses to AZD1222 COVID-19 vaccine. Points from the study as a whole: No repertoire was sampled before or during the peak T cell response, only after it.

There are 12 residues in the CDR3. The ends were cut back, 11 bases at V and 3 bases at J, with 12 bases in the middle. The germline V gene encodes CDR1 MNHEY and CDR2 SVGAGI. Clones were sequenced by immunoSEQ multiplex PCR, and TCRdb holds only the in-frame ones, with some missing. The repertoire consists of around 88,000 clones, with about 90% occurring once and the leading ten covering about 2.8%. The sample was peripheral blood, taken on day 0 of MenACWY control vaccination. The receptor was derived from an adult in good health. This chain uses TRBV6-5 with TRBJ2-3; D is perhaps TRBD1 (5 bases). The CDR3 loop is CAVNRGTDTQYF. The CDR3 DNA is TGTGCCGTCAATAGGGGTACAGATACGCAGTATTTT.